A selection of T cell receptor beta chains follows, all from one sample in a study of blood T cell repertoires in COVID-19. Sequencing used immunoSEQ multiplex PCR; TCRdb keeps in-frame clones, though not all of them. Found here are approximately 170,000 clones, approximately 84% of them singletons; the top ten hold 7.5% to 9.5%. Sample: peripheral blood. These receptors were taken from a middle-aged man who had recovered from COVID-19. Each CDR3 is given without its conserved first and last residue. Each record gives: V gene, J gene, CDR3 protein.

>TRBV18|TRBJ2-3
ASSQRGPTDTQY
>TRBV7-3|TRBJ1-1
ASSSGGRTEAF
>TRBV29-1|TRBJ1-1
SATRGTGLEAF
>TRBV2|TRBJ2-7
ASSERLAGYEQY
>TRBV11-2|TRBJ1-1
ASSFANEAF
>TRBV20-1|TRBJ1-4
SATRQGALF
>TRBV10-3|TRBJ2-2
AISGHSPANTGELF
>TRBV9|TRBJ1-1
ASSGGTEAF
>TRBV7-9|TRBJ2-1
ASSLGRYNEQF
>TRBV5-4|TRBJ2-1
ASSPSGLEQF
>TRBV7-9|TRBJ2-3
ASTSGGGGGPTDTQY
>TRBV4-3|TRBJ1-6
ASSRRTGGNSPLH
>TRBV5-4|TRBJ1-2
ASTLPGGGYGYT
>TRBV21-1|TRBJ2-3
ASSNIRKRALTDTQY
>TRBV7-2|TRBJ2-3
ASVGTGLRDTQY
>TRBV6-5|TRBJ2-2
ASTAGSRGGELF
>TRBV7-2|TRBJ2-1
ASRPLASPEQF
>TRBV11-3|TRBJ2-7
ASSHRSGYEQY
>TRBV5-4|TRBJ1-5
ASSFNGASNQPQH
>TRBV19|TRBJ2-3
ASSMRRVTDTQY
>TRBV7-9|TRBJ2-7
ASTTAGVGDEQY
>TRBV4-2|TRBJ1-5
ASSQDSPNQPQH